This T cell receptor beta chain was recorded in a study of CD8 T cells in Susac syndrome. Findings and caveats of the study: Regarding the TCR sequencing and HLA analysis, the study admitted that a relatively small number of individuals were involved.

About this clonotype itself: As yet, its antigen is unknown.

CDR3 length equals 15 residues. V was shortened by 0 bases and J by 5 bases, with 12 bases between the two germline ends. Germline V lookup: CDR1 SGHRS, CDR2 YFSETQ. With random hexamers, reverse transcription was performed on roughly 0.45 to 1 ug of RNA. With immunoSEQ multiplex PCR, TCR beta CDR3 was amplified across 54 Vbeta and 13 Jbeta. TCRdb recomputed calls from the immunoSEQ multiplex PCR reads with MiXCR, one row per CDR3 protein. The sample lists about 120,000 distinct CDR3 sequences; around 90% were seen once. V and J are TRBV5-1 and TRBJ2-1; D perhaps matches TRBD1 (6 bases). The receptor was isolated from a human donor in good health. The sample consisted of CD4+ T cells from PBMCs. DNA for the CDR3: TGCGCCAGCAGCTTGGGGGGACACAGTAACAATGAGCAGTTCTTC. This encodes CASSLGGHSNNEQFF.